The clone carrying this T cell receptor (beta chain) was observed a handful of times. Its antigen remains unknown. One entry per CDR3 protein results from TCRdb running MiXCR on the reads. The sample lists 700,000 to 850,000 distinct CDR3 sequences; over 25% were seen once. This entry belongs to a study of T cell repertoires in cytomegalovirus infection. V lost 8 bases to trimming and J lost 3 bases, with 10 bases between them. There are 12 residues in the CDR3. The V gene's germline CDR1 is MNHEY and CDR2 SVGEGT. The receptor comes from a human donor in good health (CMV status not recorded). Some clones in this sample may be carry-over from other donors' samples. The chain is built from TRBV6-2 or TRBV6-3 and TRBJ1-1; maybe TRBD1 (6 bases). The material was cultured CD8+ T cells from PBMCs, obtained from culture after CMV antigen stimulation. The DNA for the CDR3 is TGTGCCAGCGTCAGGGGTTACACTGAAGCTTTCTTT. Protein sequence: CASVRGYTEAFF.